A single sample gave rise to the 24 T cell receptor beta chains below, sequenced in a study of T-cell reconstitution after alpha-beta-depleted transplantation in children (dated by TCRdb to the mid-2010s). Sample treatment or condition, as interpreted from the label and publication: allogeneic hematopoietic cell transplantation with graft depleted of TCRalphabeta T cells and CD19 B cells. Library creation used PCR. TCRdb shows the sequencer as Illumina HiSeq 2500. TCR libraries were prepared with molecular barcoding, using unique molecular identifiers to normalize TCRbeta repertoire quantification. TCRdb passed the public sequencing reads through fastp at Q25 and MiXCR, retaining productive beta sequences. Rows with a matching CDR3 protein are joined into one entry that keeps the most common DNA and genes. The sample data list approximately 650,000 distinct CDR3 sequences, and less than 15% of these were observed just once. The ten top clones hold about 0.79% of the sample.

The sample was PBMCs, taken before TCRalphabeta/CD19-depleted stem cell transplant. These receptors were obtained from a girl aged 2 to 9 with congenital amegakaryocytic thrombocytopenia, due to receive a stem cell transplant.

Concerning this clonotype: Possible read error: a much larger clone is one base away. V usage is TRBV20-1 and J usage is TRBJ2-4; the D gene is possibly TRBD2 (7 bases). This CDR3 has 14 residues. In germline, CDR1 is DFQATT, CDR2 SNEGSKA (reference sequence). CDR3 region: CSAMVGGGKNIRYF. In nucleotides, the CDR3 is TGCAGTGCGATGGTAGGGGGGGGCAAAAACATTCGGTACTTC.

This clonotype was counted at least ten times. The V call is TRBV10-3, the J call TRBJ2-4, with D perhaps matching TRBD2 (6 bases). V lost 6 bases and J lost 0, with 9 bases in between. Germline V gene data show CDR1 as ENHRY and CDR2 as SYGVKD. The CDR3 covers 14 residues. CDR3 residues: CAIRTSKAKNIQYF. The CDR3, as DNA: TGTGCCATCAGAACTAGCAAAGCCAAAAACATTCAGTACTTC.

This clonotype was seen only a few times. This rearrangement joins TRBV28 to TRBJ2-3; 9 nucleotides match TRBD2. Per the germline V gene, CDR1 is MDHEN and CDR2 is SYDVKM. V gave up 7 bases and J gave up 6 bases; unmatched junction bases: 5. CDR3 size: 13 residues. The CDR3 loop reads CASKAGGRDTQYF. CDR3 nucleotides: TGTGCCAGCAAGGCGGGAGGGAGGGATACGCAGTATTTT.

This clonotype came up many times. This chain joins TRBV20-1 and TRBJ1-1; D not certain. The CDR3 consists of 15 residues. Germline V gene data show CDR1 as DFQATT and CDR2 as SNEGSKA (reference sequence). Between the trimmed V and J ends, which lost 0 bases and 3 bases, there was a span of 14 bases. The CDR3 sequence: CSARDRANRDTEAFF. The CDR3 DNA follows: TGCAGTGCTAGAGATAGGGCTAATAGGGACACTGAAGCTTTCTTT.

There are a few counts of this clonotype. CDR3 nucleotide sequence: TGTGCCAGCAGTCGGGTGGGCTACGACGAGCAGTACTTC. This translates into CASSRVGYDEQYF. V is TRBV27 and J is TRBJ2-7; no reliable D call. Trimming pared 5 bases from V and 5 bases from J, leaving 13 bases between. This CDR3 region has 13 residues. The germline CDR1 and CDR2 sequences are MNHEY and SMNVEV (reference sequence).

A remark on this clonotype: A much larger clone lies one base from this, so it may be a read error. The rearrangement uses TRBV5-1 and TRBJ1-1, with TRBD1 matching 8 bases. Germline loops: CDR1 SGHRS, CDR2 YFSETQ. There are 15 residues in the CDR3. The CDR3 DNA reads TGCGCCAGCACCTTGGGCGGACAGGGGAACACTGAAGCTTTCTTT. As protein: CASTLGGQGNTEAFF.

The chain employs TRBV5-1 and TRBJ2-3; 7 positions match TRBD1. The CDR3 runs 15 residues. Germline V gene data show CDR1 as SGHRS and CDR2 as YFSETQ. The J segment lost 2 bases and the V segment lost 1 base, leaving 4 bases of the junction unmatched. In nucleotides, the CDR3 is TGCGCCAGCAGCTTGCGGGACAGTAACACAGATACGCAGTATTTT. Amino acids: CASSLRDSNTDTQYF. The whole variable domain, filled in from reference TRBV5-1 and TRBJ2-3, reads KAGVTQTPRYLIKTRGQQVTLSCSPISGHRSVSWYQQTPGQGLQFLFEYFSETQRNKGNFPGRFSGRQFSNSRSEMNVSTLELGDSALYLCASSLRDSNTDTQYFGPGTRLTVL.

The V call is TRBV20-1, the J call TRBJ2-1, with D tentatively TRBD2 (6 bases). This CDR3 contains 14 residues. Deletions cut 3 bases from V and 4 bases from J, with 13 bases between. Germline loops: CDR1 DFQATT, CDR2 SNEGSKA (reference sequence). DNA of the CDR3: TGCAGTGCTAGCCGGGGGATAGTTTACAATGAGCAGTTCTTC. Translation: CSASRGIVYNEQFF.

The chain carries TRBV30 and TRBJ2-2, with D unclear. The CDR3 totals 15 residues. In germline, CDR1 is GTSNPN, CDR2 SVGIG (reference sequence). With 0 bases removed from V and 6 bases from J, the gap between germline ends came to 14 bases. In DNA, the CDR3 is TGTGCCTGGAGTGTCCTCGGGTTTTACCCCGGGGAGCTGTTTTTT. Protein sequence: CAWSVLGFYPGELFF.

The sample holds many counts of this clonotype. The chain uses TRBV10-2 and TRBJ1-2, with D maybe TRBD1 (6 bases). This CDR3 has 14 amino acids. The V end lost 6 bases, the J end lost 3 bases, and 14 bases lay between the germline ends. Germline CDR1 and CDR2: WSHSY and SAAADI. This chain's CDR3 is CASSQYRDHYGYTF. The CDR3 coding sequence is TGCGCCAGCAGCCAATACAGGGACCACTATGGCTACACCTTC.

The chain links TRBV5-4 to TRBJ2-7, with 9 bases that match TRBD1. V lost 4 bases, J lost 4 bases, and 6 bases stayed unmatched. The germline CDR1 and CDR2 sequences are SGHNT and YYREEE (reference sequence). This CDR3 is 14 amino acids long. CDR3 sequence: CASSKQGTGYEQYF. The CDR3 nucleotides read TGTGCCAGCAGCAAACAGGGGACAGGGTACGAGCAGTACTTC.

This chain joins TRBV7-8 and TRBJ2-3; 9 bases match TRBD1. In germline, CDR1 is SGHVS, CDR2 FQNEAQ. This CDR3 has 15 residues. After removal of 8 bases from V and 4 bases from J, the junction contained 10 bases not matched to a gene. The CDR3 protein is CASSPRTGVSDTQYF. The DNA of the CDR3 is TGTGCCAGCTCCCCCAGGACAGGGGTATCAGATACGCAGTATTTT.

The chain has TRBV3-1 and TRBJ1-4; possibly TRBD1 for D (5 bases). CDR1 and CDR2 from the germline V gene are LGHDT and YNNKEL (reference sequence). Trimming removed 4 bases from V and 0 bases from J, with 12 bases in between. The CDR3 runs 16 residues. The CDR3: CASSPRDGATNEKLFF. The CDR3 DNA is TGTGCCAGCAGCCCCCGGGACGGCGCAACTAATGAAAAACTGTTTTTT.

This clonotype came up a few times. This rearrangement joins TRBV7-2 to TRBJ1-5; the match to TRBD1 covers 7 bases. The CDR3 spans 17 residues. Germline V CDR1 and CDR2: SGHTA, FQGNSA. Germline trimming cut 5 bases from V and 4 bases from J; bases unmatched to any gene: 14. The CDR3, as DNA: TGTGCCAGCAGCCCAGGTATTTACAGGGGAGGAAATCAGCCCCAGCATTTT. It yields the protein CASSPGIYRGGNQPQHF.

CDR3 residues: CASSRGTSGADTQYF. CDR3 in DNA: TGTGCCAGCAGCCGCGGGACTAGCGGGGCAGATACGCAGTATTTT. The V gene is TRBV3-1, the J gene TRBJ2-3, with 13 nucleotides matching TRBD2. CDR1 and CDR2 (germline): LGHDT, YNNKEL (reference sequence). The trim removed 4 bases at V and 4 bases at J, leaving 2 bases unmatched. There are 15 residues in the CDR3.

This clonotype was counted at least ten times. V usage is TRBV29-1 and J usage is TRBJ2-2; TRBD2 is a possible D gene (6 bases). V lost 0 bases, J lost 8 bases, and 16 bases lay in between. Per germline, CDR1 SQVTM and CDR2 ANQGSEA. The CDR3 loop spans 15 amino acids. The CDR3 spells CSVEDLRRGEGELFF. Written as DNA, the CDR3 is TGCAGCGTTGAAGATCTTCGGCGGGGTGAAGGGGAGCTGTTTTTT.

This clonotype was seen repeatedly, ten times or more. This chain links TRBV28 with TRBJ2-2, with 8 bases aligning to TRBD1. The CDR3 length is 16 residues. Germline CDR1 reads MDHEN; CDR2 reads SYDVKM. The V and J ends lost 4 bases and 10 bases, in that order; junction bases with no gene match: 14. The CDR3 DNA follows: TGTGCCAGCAGTTCGAGCGACAGGGGATCCCCTGCGGAGCTGTTTTTT. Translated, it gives CASSSSDRGSPAELFF.

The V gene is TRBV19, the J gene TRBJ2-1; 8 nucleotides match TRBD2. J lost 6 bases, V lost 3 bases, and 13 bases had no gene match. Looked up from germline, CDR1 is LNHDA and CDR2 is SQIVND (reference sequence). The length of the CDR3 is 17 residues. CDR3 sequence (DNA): TGTGCCAGTAGTATTAACTTCCCAGCGGGAGCTCTCAATGAGCAGTTCTTC. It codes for CASSINFPAGALNEQFF.

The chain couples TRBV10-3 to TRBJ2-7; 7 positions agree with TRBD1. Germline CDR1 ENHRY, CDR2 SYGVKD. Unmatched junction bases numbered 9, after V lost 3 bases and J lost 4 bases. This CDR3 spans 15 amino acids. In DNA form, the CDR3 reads TGTGCCATCAGTGATTCGAGGGGGCAGGAATACGAGCAGTACTTC. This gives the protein CAISDSRGQEYEQYF.

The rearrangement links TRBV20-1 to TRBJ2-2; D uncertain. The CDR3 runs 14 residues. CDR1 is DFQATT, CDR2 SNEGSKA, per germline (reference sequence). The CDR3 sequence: CGVRRNQNTGELFF. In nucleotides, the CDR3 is TGCGGTGTGAGGCGGAACCAGAACACCGGGGAGCTGTTTTTT.

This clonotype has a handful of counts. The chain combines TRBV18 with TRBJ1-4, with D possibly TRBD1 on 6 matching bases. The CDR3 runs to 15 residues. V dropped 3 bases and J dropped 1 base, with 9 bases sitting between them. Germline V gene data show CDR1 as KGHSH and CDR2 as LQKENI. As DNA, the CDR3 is TGTGCCAGCTCACCTGCGACAGGAACTAATGAAAAACTGTTTTTT. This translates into CASSPATGTNEKLFF. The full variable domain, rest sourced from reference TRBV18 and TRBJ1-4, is NAGVMQNPRHLVRRRGQEARLRCSPMKGHSHVYWYRQLPEEGLKFMVYLQKENIIDESGMPKERFSAEFPKEGPSILRIQQVVRGDSAAYFCASSPATGTNEKLFFGSGTQLSVL.

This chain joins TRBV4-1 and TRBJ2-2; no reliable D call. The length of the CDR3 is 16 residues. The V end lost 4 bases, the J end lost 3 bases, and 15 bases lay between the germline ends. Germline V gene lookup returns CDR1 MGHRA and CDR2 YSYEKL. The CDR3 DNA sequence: TGCGCCAGCAGCCCGTGGGCAGAGGTATACACCGGGGAGCTGTTTTTT. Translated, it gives CASSPWAEVYTGELFF.

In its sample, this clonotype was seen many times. CDR3 amino acids: CASSVTSGKTDTQYF. Written as DNA, the CDR3 is TGTGCCAGCAGCGTGACTAGCGGGAAAACAGATACGCAGTATTTT. The V gene is TRBV9, the J gene TRBJ2-3; the match to TRBD2 covers 11 bases. The CDR3 totals 15 residues. Germline CDR1 reads SGDLS; CDR2 reads YYNGEE. The junction had 2 bases not matched to a gene; V was cut back by 2 bases and J by 3 bases.

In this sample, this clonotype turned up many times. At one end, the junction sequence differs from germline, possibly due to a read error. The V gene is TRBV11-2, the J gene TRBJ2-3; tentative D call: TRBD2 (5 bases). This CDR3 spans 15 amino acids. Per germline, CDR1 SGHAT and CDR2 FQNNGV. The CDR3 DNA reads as TGTGCCAGCAGTTTAGGCGGGCCCCTCACAGATACGCAGTATTTT. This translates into CASSLGGPLTDTQYF.